This T cell receptor beta chain was observed in a study of blood T cell repertoires in COVID-19. Study information: The analysed material was cDNA or gDNA that came from T cells, B-cell-depleted T cells, or PBMCs.

Study processing details: By means of reference gene primer amplification, nucleated cell counts were estimated. Using immunoSEQ multiplex PCR, the repertoire was profiled, and TCRdb retains in-frame clones only, with some absent. That table supplies the V and J calls and clone size; D and trimming were determined from the DNA. Of about 92,000 clones listed, roughly nine tenths are singletons. The CDR3 is 15 residues long. Germline-derived CDR1 and CDR2 are SGDLS and YYNGEE. J gave up 5 bases and V 0 bases, and 4 bases lay outside the gene matches. The receptor's source is a human donor with active COVID-19. The donor label of this sample is uncertain. This chain connects TRBV9 to TRBJ2-2, with 7 nucleotides matching TRBD2. Sequenced: peripheral blood. As DNA, the CDR3 is TGTGCCAGCAGCGTAGTGGCGGGGGAGACCGGGGAGCTGTTTTTT. This encodes CASSVVAGETGELFF.